The entry below gives a single TCR beta chain sequence along with its context. The antigen is undetermined. These data are taken from a study of glioma-infiltrating T cells. Germline lookup yields CDR1 KGHSH and CDR2 LQKENI. This CDR3 is 13 amino acids long. The V and J ends lost 3 bases and 7 bases respectively, with 9 bases between them. Regarding the study as a whole: Only very few CDR3 sequences appeared in both tissue and blood. Tissue-blood divergence was below expectation in non-neoplastic patients, above in gliomas.

The iRepertoire nested amplicon-rescue multiplex PCR amplified TCR alpha and beta CDR3s from RNA. For one-step reverse transcription and amplification, about 90-450 ng of tissue mRNA or PBMC total RNA was used. TCRdb used MiXCR to reprocess the multiplex PCR reads, holding one entry per CDR3 protein. There are over 120,000 distinct CDR3 sequences in the sample; 30% to 40% occur only once, and around 18% lies in the top ten. J is TRBJ1-4 and V is TRBV18; perhaps TRBD1 as D (5 bases). The TCR originated in a human donor with low-grade glioma or glioblastoma, undergoing nonglioma brain surgery, or in good health (not recorded which). The material sequenced was glioma tissue, nonneoplastic brain tissue, or PBMCs (not recorded which). The CDR3 loop reads CASSPGQGEKLFF. The CDR3 DNA reads as TGTGCCAGCTCACCCGGACAAGGTGAAAAACTGTTTTTT.